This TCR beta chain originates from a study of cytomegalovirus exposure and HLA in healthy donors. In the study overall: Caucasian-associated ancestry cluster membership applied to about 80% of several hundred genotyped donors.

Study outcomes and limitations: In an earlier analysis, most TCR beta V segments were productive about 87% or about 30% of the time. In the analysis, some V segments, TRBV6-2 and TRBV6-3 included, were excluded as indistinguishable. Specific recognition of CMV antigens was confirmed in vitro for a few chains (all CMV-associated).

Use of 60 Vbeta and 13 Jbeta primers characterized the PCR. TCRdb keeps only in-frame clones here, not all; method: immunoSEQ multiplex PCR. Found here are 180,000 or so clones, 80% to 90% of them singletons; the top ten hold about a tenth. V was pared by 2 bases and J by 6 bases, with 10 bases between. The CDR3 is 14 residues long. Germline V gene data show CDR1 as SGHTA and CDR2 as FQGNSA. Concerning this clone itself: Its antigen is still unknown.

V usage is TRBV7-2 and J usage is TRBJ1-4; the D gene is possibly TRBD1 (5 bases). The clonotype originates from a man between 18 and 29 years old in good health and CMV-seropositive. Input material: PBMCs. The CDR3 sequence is CASSLQGGDEKLFF. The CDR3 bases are TGTGCCAGCAGCTTACAGGGAGGGGATGAAAAACTGTTTTTT.